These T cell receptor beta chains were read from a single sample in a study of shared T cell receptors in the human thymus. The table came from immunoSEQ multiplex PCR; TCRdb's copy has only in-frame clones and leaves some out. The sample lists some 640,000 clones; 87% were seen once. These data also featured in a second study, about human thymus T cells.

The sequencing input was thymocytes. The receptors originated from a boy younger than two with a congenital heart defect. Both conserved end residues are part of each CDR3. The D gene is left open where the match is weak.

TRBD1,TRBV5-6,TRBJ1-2,CASSQTGNYGYTF
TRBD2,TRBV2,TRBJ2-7,CASGLLARYEQYF
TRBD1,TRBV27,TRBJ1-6,CASRPGQGNSPLHF
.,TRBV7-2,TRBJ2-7,CASSPAANRYEQYF
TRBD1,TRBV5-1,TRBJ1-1,CASSLDRGAEAFF
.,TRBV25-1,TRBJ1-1,CASDGGGRVNTEAFF
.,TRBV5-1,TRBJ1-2,CASRTGTNYGYTF
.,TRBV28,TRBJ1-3,CAIPDKSGNTIYF
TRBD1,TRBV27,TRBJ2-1,CASSFPGQTNEQFF
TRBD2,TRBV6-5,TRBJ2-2,CASSYSTGGAGELFF
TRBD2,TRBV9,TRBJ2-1,CASSESPGLSRNEQFF
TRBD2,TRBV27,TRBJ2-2,CASRLAGGLIGELFF
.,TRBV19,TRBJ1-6,CASSRWAGGNSPLHF
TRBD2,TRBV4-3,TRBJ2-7,CASSQDSAGDTYEQYF
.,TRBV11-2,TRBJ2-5,CASRIGGRKETQYF
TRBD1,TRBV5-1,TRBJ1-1,CASAWGDSALEAFF
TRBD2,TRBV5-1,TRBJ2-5,CASSLASGGQETRETQYF
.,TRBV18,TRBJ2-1,CASSPESGLGNEQFF
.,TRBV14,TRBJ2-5,CASSQMDSPVETQYF
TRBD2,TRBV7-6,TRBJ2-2,CASSLFAGGPGTGELFF
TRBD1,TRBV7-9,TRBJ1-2,CASSLASTGWYGYTF
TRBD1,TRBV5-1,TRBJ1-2,CASRGQGAADGYTF
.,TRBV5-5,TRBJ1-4,CASSPFTGNEKLFF
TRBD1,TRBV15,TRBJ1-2,CATSRDDRGDYGYTF
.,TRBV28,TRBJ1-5,CASSRLKPRVGNQPQHF
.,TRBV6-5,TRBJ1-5,CASSRGGGRPQHF
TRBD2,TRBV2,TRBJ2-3,CASSEGFSGRADTQYF
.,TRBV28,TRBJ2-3,CASMPQGTDTQYF
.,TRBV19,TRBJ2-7,CASIWQVDEQYF
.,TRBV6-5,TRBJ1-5,CASSTGSNQPQHF
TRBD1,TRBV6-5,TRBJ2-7,CASSYSLGQTPYEQYF
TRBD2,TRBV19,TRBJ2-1,CASNGLVWDNEQFF
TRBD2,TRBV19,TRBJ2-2,CASMGGKANTGELFF
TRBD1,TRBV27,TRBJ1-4,CASSPRTGEVNEKLFF
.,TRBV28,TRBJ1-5,CASSHRTDSNQPQHF
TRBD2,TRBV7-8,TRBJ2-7,CASSLPPVTSGSYEQYF